The 26 T cell receptor beta chains in this list originate from one sample, sequenced in a study of T-cell memory formation after mild COVID-19. TCRdb independently ran MiXCR on the 5' RACE reads; one entry per CDR3 protein. Of 350,000 to 450,000 distinct CDR3 sequences in the sample, roughly a quarter were seen once. The sequencing input was PBMCs or a T cell subset sorted from them (not recorded which). The receptors derive from an adult woman who had mild COVID-19 (a few samples of this study predate the infection). Cell type and time point are not known.

This clonotype was picked up a small number of times. The rearrangement uses TRBV5-1 and TRBJ2-3; 11 bases are shared with TRBD2. J was trimmed by 4 bases and V by 4 bases; bases with no gene match: 5. The CDR3 contains 15 residues. Germline V CDR1 and CDR2: SGHRS, YFSETQ. The CDR3 sequence is CASSGSGGASDTQYF. The DNA of the CDR3 is TGCGCCAGCAGCGGTAGCGGGGGGGCCTCAGATACGCAGTATTTT. Together with reference TRBV5-1 and TRBJ2-3, the CDR3 gives the full variable domain: KAGVTQTPRYLIKTRGQQVTLSCSPISGHRSVSWYQQTPGQGLQFLFEYFSETQRNKGNFPGRFSGRQFSNSRSEMNVSTLELGDSALYLCASSGSGGASDTQYFGPGTRLTVL.

Only a few counts were recorded for this clonotype. The chain uses TRBV5-1 and TRBJ1-1; 8 positions agree with TRBD1. V trimming: 0 bases; J trimming: 3 bases; junction bases outside the gene matches: 1. Germline CDR1 SGHRS, CDR2 YFSETQ. CDR3 length: 14 amino acids. The CDR3 sequence is CASSLGDRYTEAFF. CDR3 DNA: TGCGCCAGCAGCTTGGGGGACAGGTACACTGAAGCTTTCTTT.

J is TRBJ2-7 and V is TRBV20-1; D is possibly TRBD1 (5 bases). The CDR3 spans 14 residues. Trimming left V 0 bases short and J 6 bases short, with 15 bases between. The germline V gene has CDR1 DFQATT and CDR2 SNEGSKA (reference sequence). CDR3 nucleotide sequence: TGCAGTGCTAGAGATCCCAGGGATAAGGGCGAGCAGTACTTC. The encoded protein is CSARDPRDKGEQYF.

This clonotype was seen many times. J is TRBJ2-7 and V is TRBV25-1, with TRBD1 as a possible D gene (6 bases). This CDR3 contains 12 residues. CDR1 and CDR2 from the germline V gene are MGHDK and SYGVNS. V was clipped by 6 bases and J by 5 bases, with 11 bases between them. The CDR3 spells CASRTGSHEQYF. CDR3 in DNA: TGTGCCAGCAGAACAGGGAGCCACGAGCAGTACTTC.

V gene TRBV7-9 combines with J gene TRBJ2-4, with 10 bases lining up with TRBD1. The CDR3 covers 15 residues. CDR1 SEHNR and CDR2 FQNEAQ come from the germline V gene (reference sequence). The V and J ends lost 5 bases and 3 bases, in that order; junction bases with no gene match: 4. CDR3 in DNA: TGTGCCAGCAGCATCGGACAGGGGGTCAAAAACATTCAGTACTTC. This sequence encodes CASSIGQGVKNIQYF.

The table lists this clonotype with a few counts. The V call is TRBV6-5, the J call TRBJ1-3, with a weak D call TRBD1 (6 bases). Germline assignment: CDR1 MNHEY and CDR2 SVGAGI. This CDR3 is built from 14 residues. Between the trimmed V and J ends, which lost 5 bases and 4 bases, there was a span of 12 bases. CDR3 nucleotide sequence: TGTGCCAGCAGTCACCCGGGACAAGGAAACACCATATATTTT. This codes for CASSHPGQGNTIYF.

The chain employs TRBV4-1 and TRBJ2-1, with 13 bases that match TRBD2. CDR3 size: 17 residues. J was trimmed by 4 bases and V by 3 bases; bases with no gene match: 6. From germline, CDR1 is MGHRA and CDR2 YSYEKL. The CDR3 sequence: CASSQMGGLAGYNEQFF. Here the CDR3 DNA reads TGCGCCAGCAGCCAGATGGGGGGACTAGCGGGGTACAATGAGCAGTTCTTC.

V is TRBV28 and J is TRBJ2-3; 10 bases are shared with TRBD2. The germline V gene has CDR1 MDHEN and CDR2 SYDVKM. The CDR3 covers 16 residues. The ends lost 2 bases at V and 1 base at J; junction bases unmatched: 3. CDR3 region: CASSLLAGVGTDTQYF. For the CDR3, the DNA is TGTGCCAGCAGTTTACTAGCGGGAGTGGGCACAGATACGCAGTATTTT. The variable domain in full, with the rest retrieved from reference TRBV28 and TRBJ2-3, is DVKVTQSSRYLVKRTGEKVFLECVQDMDHENMFWYRQDPGLGLRLIYFSYDVKMKEKGDIPEGYSVSREKKERFSLILESASTNQTSMYLCASSLLAGVGTDTQYFGPGTRLTVL.

This clonotype was seen more than once but under ten times. V is TRBV20-1 and J is TRBJ1-5, with 7 bases that match TRBD1. The germline V gene encodes CDR1 DFQATT and CDR2 SNEGSKA (reference sequence). CDR3 length equals 16 residues. J was trimmed by 0 bases and V by 1 base; bases with no gene match: 6. The CDR3 nucleotides are TGCAGTGCTAGAGGACAGGGCGTCTATAGCAATCAGCCCCAGCATTTT. This codes for CSARGQGVYSNQPQHF.

This clonotype was picked up a small number of times. The chain couples TRBV5-1 to TRBJ1-5; 7 bases map to TRBD1. This CDR3 is 15 amino acids long. Germline loops: CDR1 SGHRS, CDR2 YFSETQ. Trimming cost V 3 bases and J 2 bases; bases outside gene matches: 5. The CDR3 nucleotides read TGCGCCAGCAGCTACTGGACAGGTCGCAATCAGCCCCAGCATTTT. Protein: CASSYWTGRNQPQHF.

Only a few counts were recorded for this clonotype. The V call is TRBV3-1, the J call TRBJ2-3; 9 nucleotides line up with TRBD2. After removal of 5 bases from V and 1 base from J, the junction contained 4 bases not matched to a gene. The CDR3 is 15 amino acids. Germline V gene sequence: CDR1 LGHDT, CDR2 YNNKEL (reference sequence). This CDR3 is CASSGRTSGTDTQYF. The CDR3 DNA is TGTGCCAGCAGCGGACGGACTAGCGGCACAGATACGCAGTATTTT.

This clonotype was counted between two and nine times. The chain employs TRBV5-1 and TRBJ2-3; 14 nucleotides agree with TRBD2. The CDR3 length is 19 residues. Trimming removed 7 bases from V and 4 bases from J; junction bases left unmatched: 17. Germline V gives CDR1 SGHRS, CDR2 YFSETQ. The CDR3 sequence is CASSATSGRDIAGPDTQYF. In DNA form, the CDR3 reads TGCGCCAGCTCCGCGACTAGCGGGAGGGATATAGCTGGACCAGATACGCAGTATTTT.

The rearrangement joins TRBV19 to TRBJ1-3; D call uncertain. Germline lookup yields CDR1 LNHDA and CDR2 SQIVND (reference sequence). V dropped 4 bases and J dropped 0 bases, with 7 bases sitting between them. The CDR3 runs to 14 residues. DNA of the CDR3: TGTGCCAGTAGTAGACACTTCTCTGGAAACACCATATATTTT. Translation gives CASSRHFSGNTIYF.

In its sample, this clonotype was seen a few times. This chain connects TRBV2 to TRBJ1-1; D is unclear. The length of the CDR3 is 10 residues. Deletions cut 5 bases from V and 5 bases from J, with 3 bases between. The germline gives CDR1 SNHLY, CDR2 FYNNEI. The CDR3 DNA reads as TGTGCCAGCAGTACTACTGAAGCTTTCTTT. It is translated as CASSTTEAFF.

This clonotype has at least ten counts. The rearrangement uses TRBV7-6 and TRBJ1-1; a weak D match, TRBD1 (6 bases). V was clipped by 8 bases and J by 1 base, with 11 bases between them. There are 13 residues in the CDR3. Germline CDR1 reads SGHVS; CDR2 reads FNYEAQ. The chain's CDR3 is CASASGANTEAFF. In nucleotides, the CDR3 is TGTGCCAGCGCTTCGGGGGCGAACACTGAAGCTTTCTTT.

This clonotype showed up just a few times. The rearrangement joins TRBV5-1 to TRBJ2-3; 11 bases align to TRBD1. The CDR3 sequence is 15 residues long. With V trimmed by 5 bases and J by 5 bases, 7 bases remained unmatched. The germline V gene encodes CDR1 SGHRS and CDR2 YFSETQ. CDR3 protein: CASRRSGTGGDTQYF. DNA of the CDR3: TGCGCCAGCAGGCGATCCGGGACAGGGGGAGATACGCAGTATTTT.

The V and J genes are TRBV18 and TRBJ2-7; TRBD2 matches 10 bases. CDR3 size: 15 residues. Trimming at V came to 8 bases and at J to 5 bases, leaving 12 bases not matched to a gene. Germline V gene data show CDR1 as KGHSH and CDR2 as LQKENI. CDR3: CASTEKAGGPHEQYF. CDR3 bases: TGTGCCAGCACGGAGAAAGCGGGAGGGCCTCACGAGCAGTACTTC.

V and J are TRBV21-1 and TRBJ2-5; no DNA check was done on the table's D call, TRBD2. TRBV21-1 is tagged as a pseudogene. The length of the CDR3 is 19 residues. CDR3 coding DNA: TGTGCCAGCAGCAAAGACAATAGCGGGAGGACTGGGGTTTGGGAGACCCAGTACTTC. Its translation: CASSKDNSGRTGVWETQYF.

The CDR3 region has the DNA TGTGCCAGCAGTTACTCTTTAGCGGGAGGTACCCAGGAGCAGTACTTC. Its translation is CASSYSLAGGTQEQYF. This chain joins TRBV6-2 or TRBV6-3 and TRBJ2-7; 10 nucleotides match TRBD2. Germline V CDR1 and CDR2: MNHEY, SVGEGT. The CDR3 length is 16 residues. The J segment lost 7 bases and the V segment lost 0 bases, leaving 9 bases of the junction unmatched.

The chain couples TRBV4-2 to TRBJ2-7, with a weak D call TRBD2 (6 bases). CDR1 and CDR2 (germline): LGHNA, YNFKEQ. The CDR3 covers 14 residues. V lost 0 bases to trimming and J lost 2 bases, with 8 bases between them. The CDR3 bases are TGTGCCAGCAGCCAAGACGGGGAGGCCTACGAGCAGTACTTC. It codes for CASSQDGEAYEQYF.

The rearrangement links TRBV24-1 to TRBJ2-2; 12 bases map to TRBD2. With 7 bases clipped from V and 9 bases from J, the junction kept 8 bases outside the gene matches. The CDR3 spans 15 residues. Germline V gene data show CDR1 as KGHDR and CDR2 as SFDVKD. CDR3 bases: TGTGCCACCAGCGGGACTAGCGGGCCACGGAGGGAGCTGTTTTTT. Its translation: CATSGTSGPRRELFF.

The chain couples TRBV7-8 to TRBJ1-2; 7 bases match TRBD1. CDR3 length equals 16 residues. The germline gives CDR1 SGHVS, CDR2 FQNEAQ. V shed 1 base, J shed 3 bases, and the junction held 8 bases outside the gene matches. The chain's CDR3 is CASSLDGAGGYYGYTF. CDR3 bases: TGTGCCAGCAGCTTAGACGGCGCAGGGGGGTACTATGGCTACACCTTC.

This clonotype has a handful of counts. The chain has TRBV20-1 and TRBJ1-2; no definite D call. Per germline, CDR1 DFQATT and CDR2 SNEGSKA (reference sequence). The V gene lost 3 bases and the J gene lost 6 bases, with 14 bases spanning the gap. This CDR3 region has 13 residues. CDR3 region: CSASRGLVDGYTF. For the CDR3, the DNA is TGCAGTGCTAGTCGAGGATTAGTAGATGGCTACACCTTC.

At least ten counts were recorded for this clonotype. V gene TRBV2 combines with J gene TRBJ1-2, with D tentatively TRBD1 (5 bases). The CDR3 is 13 amino acids. Germline V CDR1 and CDR2: SNHLY, FYNNEI. The V gene lost 4 bases and the J gene lost 0 bases, with 6 bases spanning the gap. The chain's CDR3 is CASSGQSNYGYTF. The CDR3 region has the DNA TGTGCCAGCAGTGGACAGTCTAACTATGGCTACACCTTC.

V gene TRBV5-8 combines with J gene TRBJ1-5, with no clear D. CDR1 and CDR2 (germline): SGHTS, YDEGEE. The V end lost 2 bases, the J end lost 4 bases, and 13 bases lay between the germline ends. There are 15 residues in the CDR3. In nucleotides, the CDR3 is TGTGCCAGCAGCTTCTCCGCCAGGACTAATCAGCCCCAGCATTTT. Amino acids: CASSFSARTNQPQHF.

The chain recombines TRBV24-1 with TRBJ2-1; D is perhaps TRBD1 (5 bases). Trimming removed 0 bases from V and 4 bases from J, with 18 bases in between. In germline, CDR1 is KGHDR, CDR2 SFDVKD. This CDR3 has 18 amino acids. The CDR3 DNA reads as TGTGCCACCAGTGATTTGCCGAGCAACACCGCAGGGTACAATGAGCAGTTCTTC. Translating it yields CATSDLPSNTAGYNEQFF.